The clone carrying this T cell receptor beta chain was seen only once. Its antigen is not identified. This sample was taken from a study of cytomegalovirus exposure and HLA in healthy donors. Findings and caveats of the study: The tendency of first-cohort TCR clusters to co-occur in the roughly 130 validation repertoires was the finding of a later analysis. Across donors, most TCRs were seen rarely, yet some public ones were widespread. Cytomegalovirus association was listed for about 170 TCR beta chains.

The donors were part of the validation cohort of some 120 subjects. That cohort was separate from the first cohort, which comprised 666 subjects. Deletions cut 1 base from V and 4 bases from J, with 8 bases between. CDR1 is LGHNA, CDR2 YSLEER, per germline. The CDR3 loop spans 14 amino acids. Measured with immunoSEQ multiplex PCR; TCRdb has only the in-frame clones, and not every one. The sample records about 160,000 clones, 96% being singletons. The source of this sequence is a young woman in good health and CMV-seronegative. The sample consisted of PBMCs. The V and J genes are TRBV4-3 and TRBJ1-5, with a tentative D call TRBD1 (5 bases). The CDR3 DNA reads TGCGCCAGCAGCCAAGGGGCAGGGAATCAGCCCCAGCATTTT. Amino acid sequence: CASSQGAGNQPQHF.